The 8 T cell receptor beta chains in this list originate from one sample, sequenced in a study of cytomegalovirus exposure and HLA in healthy donors. Primers: 60 Vbeta forward and 13 Jbeta reverse. The repertoire was sequenced with immunoSEQ multiplex PCR; TCRdb's copy has only in-frame clones and lacks some. This table holds under 250,000 clones, about 80% found once. Sequencing was performed on PBMCs. Source of these receptors: a man aged 18 to 29 in good health and CMV-seronegative.

This clone has a handful of counts. This chain links TRBV2 with TRBJ2-3; 9 bases are shared with TRBD2. Germline assignment: CDR1 SNHLY and CDR2 FYNNEI. Trimming took 2 bases from V and 5 from J; bases not matched to a gene: 5. This CDR3 contains 15 residues. CDR3 nucleotides: TGTGCCAGCAGTGAAAGAGTAGCGGGAGTAGATACGCAGTATTTT. It encodes CASSERVAGVDTQYF.

The chain has TRBV29-1 and TRBJ2-1, with D perhaps matching TRBD2 (5 bases). Germline-derived CDR1 and CDR2 are SQVTM and ANQGSEA. The ends were cut back, 2 bases at V and 6 bases at J, with 20 bases in the middle. The CDR3 consists of 16 residues. CDR3 DNA sequence: TGCAGCGTTGAAAACGATCGTCTAGCTAATGGCAATGAGCAGTTCTTC. Translated, it gives CSVENDRLANGNEQFF.

This clone appeared once. The V and J genes are TRBV28 and TRBJ1-1; a possible D gene is TRBD1 (6 bases). Looked up from germline, CDR1 is MDHEN and CDR2 is SYDVKM. The CDR3 is 14 residues long. V gave up 6 bases and J gave up 5 bases, with 16 bases separating them. CDR3 residues: CASRGPGARTEAFF. The CDR3 nucleotides read TGTGCCAGCAGGGGCCCAGGGGCGCGGACTGAAGCTTTCTTT.

CDR3: CASSEGLAGGPNIQYF. The CDR3 region has the DNA TGTGCCAGCAGTGAAGGACTAGCGGGAGGGCCGAACATTCAGTACTTC. The chain employs TRBV6-1 and TRBJ2-4; TRBD2 aligns across 14 bases. J was trimmed by 7 bases and V by 1 base; bases with no gene match: 3. The CDR3 is 16 residues long. CDR1 is MNHNS and CDR2 is SASEGT in the germline V gene.

CDR3 region: CASSFKGDRVTYNEQFF. CDR3 DNA sequence: TGTGCCAGCAGCTTTAAAGGGGACAGAGTGACCTACAATGAGCAGTTCTTC. The rearrangement links TRBV7-3 to TRBJ2-1, with TRBD1 matching over 7 bases. CDR1 and CDR2 from the germline V gene are SGHTA and FQGTGA. V gave up 3 bases and J gave up 2 bases; unmatched junction bases: 10. The CDR3 sequence is 17 residues long.

This chain joins TRBV5-6 and TRBJ2-4; 9 positions match TRBD2. Germline loops: CDR1 SGHDT, CDR2 YYEEEE. V trimming: 1 base; J trimming: 8 bases; junction bases outside the gene matches: 7. This CDR3 comprises 15 residues. The CDR3 bases are TGTGCCAGCAGCTTGTTCGTAGCGGGAGTGGACATTCAGTACTTC. This sequence encodes CASSLFVAGVDIQYF.

This clone was seen more than once but under ten times. The J gene is TRBJ1-5, the V gene TRBV27; D is ambiguous. CDR1 and CDR2 from the germline V gene are MNHEY and SMNVEV (reference sequence). The CDR3 spans 12 residues. Trimming cost V 6 bases and J 6 bases, with 9 bases left between them. CDR3 in amino acids: CASSPFGQPQHF. As DNA, the CDR3 is TGTGCCAGCAGCCCCTTCGGTCAGCCCCAGCATTTT.

The genes are TRBV29-1 and TRBJ1-3, with 8 nucleotides matching TRBD1. CDR3 length: 14 residues. Unmatched junction bases numbered 3, after V lost 1 base and J lost 4 bases. Germline V CDR1 and CDR2: SQVTM, ANQGSEA. The chain's CDR3 is CSVEARGRGNTIYF. The DNA of the CDR3 is TGCAGCGTTGAAGCCAGGGGGCGAGGAAACACCATATATTTT.